The next 29 T cell receptor beta chains were all read from a single sample in a study of cytomegalovirus exposure and HLA in healthy donors. Use of 60 Vbeta and 13 Jbeta primers characterized the PCR. Here immunoSEQ multiplex PCR was the method, and the copy in TCRdb shows in-frame clones only, minus some. The data show 150,000 or so clones, about 80% seen once. Sequencing used PBMCs. All receptors come from a man aged 35-49 years in good health and CMV-seropositive.

The CDR3 spells CASNRGTGAWTEAFF. For the CDR3, the DNA is TGTGCCAGCAATAGGGGGACAGGGGCTTGGACTGAAGCTTTCTTT. V and J are TRBV21-1 and TRBJ1-1; the table's D call TRBD1 went unverified against the DNA. TRBV21-1 is termed a pseudogene. This CDR3 comprises 15 residues.

The chain couples TRBV4-2 to TRBJ2-3; 7 nucleotides line up with TRBD2. CDR3 length: 17 residues. From germline, CDR1 is LGHNA and CDR2 YNFKEQ. V trimming: 4 bases; J trimming: 4 bases; junction bases outside the gene matches: 14. The CDR3 reads CASSPVQGLAAPDTQYF. For the CDR3, the DNA is TGTGCCAGCAGCCCCGTCCAAGGCCTAGCGGCGCCAGATACGCAGTATTTT.

The chain joins TRBV4-3 to TRBJ2-3; TRBD2 aligns across 8 bases. The V and J ends lost 5 bases and 0 bases, in that order; junction bases with no gene match: 7. The CDR3 extends over 16 amino acids. Germline values: CDR1 LGHNA, CDR2 YSLEER. The CDR3 region is CASSTLSSGSTDTQYF. In nucleotides, the CDR3 is TGCGCCAGCAGCACGTTATCTAGCGGGAGCACAGATACGCAGTATTTT.

The rearrangement joins TRBV28 to TRBJ2-7; 7 nucleotides line up with TRBD1. The CDR3 spans 13 residues. CDR1 and CDR2 from the germline V gene are MDHEN and SYDVKM. After removal of 10 bases from V and 4 bases from J, the junction contained 10 bases not matched to a gene. This CDR3 is CATSRDSRYEQYF. CDR3 DNA: TGTGCCACCAGCCGGGACAGCCGTTACGAGCAGTACTTC.

Note on this clone: Because the CDR3's place on the DNA is in doubt, the DNA is left out and the CDR3 is given as listed by TCRdb. This sequence joins TRBV7-9 and TRBJ1-2; the D call of TRBD1 is as the table states it, not checked on the DNA. Per germline, CDR1 SEHNR and CDR2 FQNEAQ (reference sequence). The CDR3 is 14 amino acids in total, end residues counted. The CDR3 region is CSSLTVGTGAHLTF.

The chain links TRBV25-1 to TRBJ2-2, with D perhaps matching TRBD1 (5 bases). CDR3 length: 14 amino acids. CDR1 is MGHDK and CDR2 is SYGVNS in the germline V gene. V lost 3 bases and J 7 bases, leaving 12 bases between the germline ends. The CDR3 spells CASSDQGRVGELFF. CDR3 DNA: TGTGCCAGCAGTGATCAGGGCCGGGTCGGGGAGCTGTTTTTT.

The rearrangement joins TRBV5-6 to TRBJ2-7, with 9 nucleotides matching TRBD2. The CDR3 contains 14 residues. V lost 5 bases to trimming and J lost 2 bases; unmatched junction nucleotides: 5. The germline V gene encodes CDR1 SGHDT and CDR2 YYEEEE. The CDR3 is CASRQREVPYEQYF. The CDR3 DNA sequence: TGTGCCAGCAGGCAGCGGGAGGTACCCTACGAGCAGTACTTC.

This chain joins TRBV5-1 and TRBJ1-2; no clear D gene. This CDR3 is built from 15 residues. With 0 bases removed from V and 7 bases from J, the gap between germline ends came to 16 bases. Germline CDR1 reads SGHRS; CDR2 reads YFSETQ. CDR3 region: CASSLGTDNGSGYTF. DNA for the CDR3: TGCGCCAGCAGCTTGGGTACAGATAATGGCAGTGGCTACACCTTC.

The genes are TRBV5-1 and TRBJ1-5; TRBD1 agrees at 7 bases. Germline-derived CDR1 and CDR2 are SGHRS and YFSETQ. The CDR3 is 20 amino acids. Trimming took 4 bases from V and 4 from J; bases not matched to a gene: 23. The CDR3 DNA sequence: TGCGCCAGCAGCCCCCCCCTAACCACAATGGGGACAGTTGAGAATCAGCCCCAGCATTTT. Protein sequence: CASSPPLTTMGTVENQPQHF.

About this clone itself: Other DNA sequences in the same sample also yield this CDR3. The chain joins TRBV19 to TRBJ1-1, with D hard to call. CDR1 is LNHDA and CDR2 is SQIVND in the germline V gene (reference sequence). V was clipped by 1 base and J by 1 base, with 4 bases between them. The CDR3 spans 13 residues. The CDR3 DNA is TGTGCCAGTAGTATAGGCAGGAACACTGAAGCTTTCTTT. It specifies CASSIGRNTEAFF. The full variable domain, with the rest looked up from reference TRBV19 and TRBJ1-1, is DGGITQSPKYLFRKEGQNVTLSCEQNLNHDAMYWYRQDPGQGLRLIYYSQIVNDFQKGDIAEGYSVSREKKESFPLTVTSAQKNPTAFYLCASSIGRNTEAFFGQGTRLTVV.

The CDR3 DNA reads as TGTGCCAGCAGCCCCCCCGGGACAGCGAGCTCTGGGGCCAACGTCCTGACTTTC. Encoded protein: CASSPPGTASSGANVLTF. The chain joins TRBV7-8 to TRBJ2-6, with 7 nucleotides matching TRBD1. Germline CDR1 reads SGHVS; CDR2 reads FQNEAQ. Trimming cost V 5 bases and J 0 bases; bases outside gene matches: 10. This CDR3 spans 18 amino acids.

The rearrangement links TRBV19 to TRBJ2-3, with D perhaps TRBD2 (5 bases). The germline V gene has CDR1 LNHDA and CDR2 SQIVND (reference sequence). The V end was cut by 10 bases, the J end by 6 bases, with 17 bases between. The CDR3 spans 13 residues. CDR3 amino acids: CATIGAEGDTQYF. As DNA, the CDR3 is TGTGCCACCATAGGAGCGGAAGGGGATACGCAGTATTTT.

This CDR3 reads CASSRGYSGANVLTF. CDR3 in DNA: TGCGCCAGCTCACGCGGGTACTCTGGGGCCAACGTCCTGACTTTC. The chain recombines TRBV23-1 with TRBJ2-6; tentative D call: TRBD2 (5 bases). TRBV23-1 is an ORF, with its function uncertain. Trimming left V 8 bases short and J 0 bases short, with 11 bases between. CDR3 length: 15 residues.

The chain combines TRBV7-2 with TRBJ1-5; perhaps TRBD1 as D (5 bases). With 5 bases removed from V and 7 bases from J, the gap between germline ends came to 18 bases. Germline V lookup: CDR1 SGHTA, CDR2 FQGNSA. CDR3 length: 15 amino acids. CDR3 amino acids: CASSPLAGSGQPQHF. In nucleotides, the CDR3 is TGTGCCAGCAGCCCCTTGGCAGGGTCTGGGCAGCCCCAGCATTTT.

Points on this clone: This is likely a read error, given that the CDR3 carries no conserved phenylalanine or tryptophan at its end. Because the CDR3's place on the DNA is in doubt, the DNA is left out and the CDR3 is given as listed by TCRdb. The chain links TRBV3-1 (or the pseudogene TRBV3-2) to TRBJ1-3; the table's D call, TRBD1, was not checked against the DNA. The CDR3 length equals 8 residues, ends included. Germline V lookup: CDR1 LGHDT, CDR2 YNNKEL (reference sequence). The CDR3 spells CASSHTGV.

The rearrangement joins TRBV6-5 to TRBJ2-2, with 7 nucleotides matching TRBD1. V trimming: 4 bases; J trimming: 4 bases; junction bases outside the gene matches: 9. The germline CDR1 and CDR2 sequences are MNHEY and SVGAGI. The CDR3 runs to 16 residues. This CDR3 reads CASSFGTASSTGELFF. CDR3 in DNA: TGTGCCAGCAGTTTTGGGACAGCCTCCTCCACCGGGGAGCTGTTTTTT.

The chain uses TRBV6-1 and TRBJ2-7; TRBD1 matches 8 bases. Germline assignment: CDR1 MNHNS and CDR2 SASEGT. The trim removed 3 bases at V and 5 bases at J, leaving 6 bases unmatched. This CDR3 spans 14 amino acids. The CDR3 bases are TGTGCCAGCAGTGAGGCGTGGACAGGGAACGAGCAGTACTTC. Translation gives CASSEAWTGNEQYF.

The rearrangement links TRBV9 to TRBJ2-7; D is perhaps TRBD1 (6 bases). CDR1 and CDR2 (germline): SGDLS, YYNGEE. Between the trimmed V and J ends, which lost 0 bases and 2 bases, there was a span of 9 bases. The CDR3 is 14 amino acids. CDR3 residues: CASSVAGEPYEQYF. The DNA for the CDR3 is TGTGCCAGCAGCGTAGCAGGGGAGCCCTACGAGCAGTACTTC. Filled out from reference TRBV9 and TRBJ2-7, the complete variable domain reads DSGVTQTPKHLITATGQRVTLRCSPRSGDLSVYWYQQSLDQGLQFLIQYYNGEERAKGNILERFSAQQFPDLHSELNLSSLELGDSALYFCASSVAGEPYEQYFGPGTRLTVT.

The V gene is TRBV28, the J gene TRBJ2-1, with 8 bases identical to TRBD1. Germline values: CDR1 MDHEN, CDR2 SYDVKM. This CDR3 region has 15 residues. V lost 6 bases and J lost 8; bases outside the gene matches: 12. The CDR3 DNA is TGTGCCAGCAGACCGGCCGGACAGGGAAGAGATGAGCAGTTCTTC. Its protein is CASRPAGQGRDEQFF. The full variable domain, completed using reference TRBV28 and TRBJ2-1, is DVKVTQSSRYLVKRTGEKVFLECVQDMDHENMFWYRQDPGLGLRLIYFSYDVKMKEKGDIPEGYSVSREKKERFSLILESASTNQTSMYLCASRPAGQGRDEQFFGPGTRLTVL.

This clone has more than one count but fewer than ten. The V and J genes are TRBV7-9 and TRBJ2-3; 7 bases are a match to TRBD2. Per the germline V gene, CDR1 is SEHNR and CDR2 is FQNEAQ (reference sequence). Trimming cost V 5 bases and J 8 bases; bases outside gene matches: 16. CDR3 size: 16 residues. The CDR3 protein is CASSPYYGRPPSTQYF. The CDR3 DNA reads as TGTGCCAGCAGCCCCTATTACGGGAGGCCGCCCTCTACGCAGTATTTT.

This clone was picked up one time. The chain joins TRBV11-2 to TRBJ2-1; 8 bases are a match to TRBD1. This CDR3 contains 14 residues. Trimming removed 5 bases from V and 10 bases from J; junction bases left unmatched: 10. Per the germline V gene, CDR1 is SGHAT and CDR2 is FQNNGV. The CDR3 is CASSPRTGRGEQFF. The CDR3 DNA follows: TGTGCCAGCAGCCCCAGGACAGGGAGAGGCGAGCAGTTCTTC.

The chain links TRBV21-1 to TRBJ2-5; TRBD1, the D gene given by the table, was not confirmed from the DNA. TRBV21-1 is a recognized pseudogene. The CDR3 runs 13 residues. The CDR3 loop reads CASSKLFLGDAYF. The DNA of the CDR3 is TGTGCCAGCAGCAAATTATTTTTAGGGGATGCCTACTTC.

The chain combines TRBV4-2 with TRBJ2-1; 7 nucleotides align to TRBD1. Germline V gene data show CDR1 as LGHNA and CDR2 as YNFKEQ. V dropped 2 bases and J dropped 1; count of bases not matched to a gene: 2. CDR3 length equals 15 residues. CDR3 nucleotide sequence: TGTGCCAGCAGCCAAAGACAGGGTTCCTACAATGAGCAGTTCTTC. Amino acids: CASSQRQGSYNEQFF.

The rearrangement joins TRBV6-1 to TRBJ2-5; D uncertain. This CDR3 has 13 amino acids. V was pared by 5 bases and J by 4 bases, with 11 bases between. Germline CDR1 MNHNS, CDR2 SASEGT. The DNA for the CDR3 is TGTGCCAGCAGTCGGGTTGTGGGAGAGACCCAGTACTTC. Translated: CASSRVVGETQYF.

This clone was found a few times. At one end, the junction sequence differs from germline, possibly due to a read error. The chain carries TRBV7-9 and TRBJ2-5; perhaps TRBD1 as D (5 bases). The CDR3 sequence is 17 residues long. Germline CDR1 reads SEHNR; CDR2 reads FQNEAQ (reference sequence). The CDR3 is CSSSLVRPFGQGETQYF. The DNA for the CDR3 is TGTTCCAGCAGCTTAGTTCGTCCCTTCGGCCAGGGCGAGACCCAGTACTTC. Looking up the rest from reference TRBV7-9 and TRBJ2-5 gives the full variable domain: DTGVSQNPRHKITKRGQNVTFRCDPISEHNRLYWYRQTLGQGPEFLTYFQNEAQLEKSRLLSDRFSAERPKGSFSTLEIQRTEQGDSAMYLCSSSLVRPFGQGETQYFGPGTRLLVL.

The chain has TRBV29-1 and TRBJ2-5, with TRBD1 identical over 9 bases. CDR1 SQVTM and CDR2 ANQGSEA come from the germline V gene. The CDR3 runs 13 residues. V was clipped by 7 bases and J by 5 bases; unmatched bases: 8. Written as DNA, the CDR3 is TGCAGCGGATACAGGGGGCAGAGGGAGACCCAGTACTTC. Amino acids: CSGYRGQRETQYF. Together with reference TRBV29-1 and TRBJ2-5, the CDR3 gives the full variable domain: SAVISQKPSRDICQRGTSLTIQCQVDSQVTMMFWYRQQPGQSLTLIATANQGSEATYESGFVIDKFPISRPNLTFSTLTVSNMSPEDSSIYLCSGYRGQRETQYFGPGTRLLVL.

The DNA for the CDR3 is TGTGCCAGCAGCCCCTGGTCAGACTCTGGAAACACCATATATTTT. This codes for CASSPWSDSGNTIYF. This chain joins TRBV11-2 and TRBJ1-3; D is uncertain. This CDR3 has 15 amino acids. Germline V CDR1 and CDR2: SGHAT, FQNNGV. The germline V and J ends were trimmed by 5 bases and 0 bases, with 11 bases remaining between them.

This clone was picked up many times. The chain combines TRBV5-8 with TRBJ1-1; D unresolved. The CDR3 is 15 amino acids. Germline V gene lookup returns CDR1 SGHTS and CDR2 YDEGEE. V was clipped by 4 bases and J by 5 bases, with 18 bases between them. In nucleotides, the CDR3 is TGTGCCAGCAGCCCGAACGGGGTAATGGTTACTGAAGCTTTCTTT. Translation: CASSPNGVMVTEAFF.

This clone was seen only a few times. The chain recombines TRBV7-7 with TRBJ2-1; TRBD2 aligns across 13 bases. CDR1 is SSHAT, CDR2 FNYEAQ, per germline (reference sequence). The junction had 5 bases not matched to a gene; V was cut back by 5 bases and J by 4 bases. The CDR3 has 16 amino acids. The CDR3: CASSPTSGRAYNEQFF. In DNA form, the CDR3 reads TGTGCCAGCAGCCCCACTAGCGGGAGGGCTTACAATGAGCAGTTCTTC.